This T cell receptor beta chain was sequenced during a study of human T cells and chemical hapten exposure. Study overall: Diphenylcyclopropenone doses were given weekly to the scalps of patients across the roughly 25-week study. From small differences in pooled library volume came most of the variation in per-sample TCR yields.

V lost 4 bases, J lost 8 bases, and 12 bases lay in between. The germline V gene encodes CDR1 LGHDT and CDR2 YNNKEL (reference sequence). The CDR3 has 13 amino acids. MiXCR, applied by TCRdb to the RACE reads, yields one record per CDR3 protein. The sample consists of 80,000 to 100,000 distinct CDR3 sequences, 25% to 35% of them appearing once. The time point is: patch test 3, about 24 weeks after DPC sensitization. The treatment was: therapeutic diphenylcyclopropenone sensitization with weekly scalp DPC. The chain combines TRBV3-1 with TRBJ2-1; D is undetermined. This TCR was sampled from a man between 35 and 55 years old with alopecia areata. Some clones in this sample may be carry-over from other donors' samples. Sequenced material: whole blood, taken in connection with sensitization to the hapten diphenylcyclopropenone (DPC). In DNA form, the CDR3 reads TGTGCCAGCAGCCGGCGAATTGGGGATGAGCAGTTCTTC. This codes for CASSRRIGDEQFF.